Listed below are T cell receptor beta chains from one sample, sequenced in a study of cytomegalovirus exposure and HLA in healthy donors. TCRdb's copy holds only in-frame clones and misses some; the assay was immunoSEQ multiplex PCR. Among 150,000 to 200,000 clones listed, around 80% were seen once. The sample consisted of PBMCs. The receptors derive from a man aged 18 to 30 in good health and CMV-seronegative. The CDR3 runs from the conserved cysteine through the conserved F or W. D genes are given only for firm matches. Rows give clone size only sometimes, using once, few, many, or a class for an expanded clone.

>TRBV27|NA|TRBJ1-5|TRBD1
TGTGCCAGCAGGCGACAGGGTCATAGCAATCAGCCCCAGCATTTT
CASRRQGHSNQPQHF
>TRBV9|NA|TRBJ2-7|TRBD2
TGTGCCAGCAGCGCATGGGGGCGGGAGGGCCGCGACGAGCAGTACTTC
CASSAWGREGRDEQYF
>TRBV4-2|NA|TRBJ2-7|NA
TGTGCCAGCAGCCAGGGTCGCCCCGGCGGATACTCCTACGAGCAGTACTTC
CASSQGRPGGYSYEQYF
>TRBV9|few|TRBJ1-1|TRBD1
TGTGCCAGCAGCGTAGCGACAGGGGGCCCGACTGAAGCTTTCTTT
CASSVATGGPTEAFF
>TRBV11-2|NA|TRBJ2-5|NA
TGTGCCAGCAGCGTATCAGGGTCCGGAGAGACCCAGTACTTC
CASSVSGSGETQYF
>TRBV21-1|NA|TRBJ2-1|NA
TGTGCCAGCAACGGGACAGAATACTCCTACAATGAGCAGTTCTTC
CASNGTEYSYNEQFF
>TRBV5-1|NA|TRBJ2-3|NA
TGCGCCAGCAGCTTGGCCGGGATTGGCACAGATACGCAGTATTTT
CASSLAGIGTDTQYF
>TRBV6-1|once|TRBJ1-5|NA
TGTGCCAGCAGTGAAGATCTAGGGCGGGGGGCGAGTCAGCCCCAGCATTTT
CASSEDLGRGASQPQHF
>TRBV4-1|NA|TRBJ1-1|NA
TGCGCCAGCAGCCAAGTTGAGGGAAACACTGAAGCTTTCTTT
CASSQVEGNTEAFF
>TRBV15|NA|TRBJ1-1|NA
TGTGCCACCAGCACCGATCGGGGATCGGGTCGAGGTTTCTTT
CATSTDRGSGRGFF
>TRBV7-8|NA|TRBJ2-7|TRBD2
TGTGCCAGCAGCTTAAGGTCTAGCGGGGGACTCTACGAGCAGTACTTC
CASSLRSSGGLYEQYF
>TRBV28|NA|TRBJ2-2|NA
TGTGCCAGCAGTTTTCGGCTAGTATCCGGGGAGCTGTTTTTT
CASSFRLVSGELFF
>TRBV5-6|NA|TRBJ2-1|TRBD2
TGTGCCAGCAGCTTGAGACCTAGCGGGGGGGCCTTGGATGAGCAGTTCTTC
CASSLRPSGGALDEQFF
>TRBV13|NA|TRBJ2-1|TRBD1
TGTGCCAGCAGCAAGGGCGCAGGGGGCTGGGAGCAGTTCTTC
CASSKGAGGWEQFF
>TRBV15|once|TRBJ2-5|TRBD1
TGTGCCACCAGCAGAGACAAAGGGGGCTACTTGGCGGAGACCCAGTACTTC
CATSRDKGGYLAETQYF
>TRBV7-2|NA|TRBJ2-1|TRBD2
TGTGCCAGCAGCTTTTCGGGCGGGGGGGCTCGGGAGCAGTTCTTC
CASSFSGGGAREQFF
>TRBV5-1|NA|TRBJ2-7|NA
TGCGCCAGCAGCCCGACGGAGTCCTACGAGCAGTACTTC
CASSPTESYEQYF
>TRBV7-6|NA|TRBJ2-1|TRBD2
TGTGCCAGCAGCTTAGCCAGATCCAGGCTAGCGGGGGGCCGCAGCTCCTACAATGAGCAGTTCTTC
CASSLARSRLAGGRSSYNEQFF
>TRBV19|NA|TRBJ2-7|NA
TGTGCCAGTAGTAGCCCAGGGGAGAGCTCCTACGAGCAGTACTTC
CASSSPGESSYEQYF
>TRBV11-1|few|TRBJ2-7|TRBD2
TGTGCCAGCAGCTGGGGCCTAGCGGGGGTCAACTACGAGCAGTACTTC
CASSWGLAGVNYEQYF
>TRBV19|NA|TRBJ2-7|TRBD2
TGTGCCAGTAGTATACTAGCGGGAGACCACGAGCAGTACTTC
CASSILAGDHEQYF
>TRBV19|NA|TRBJ1-1|NA
TGTGCCAGTAGCTGGGCCTCGGAGAACACTGAAGCTTTCTTT
CASSWASENTEAFF
>TRBV4-1|few|TRBJ2-2|TRBD2
TGCGCCAGCAGCCACGGGCGGGAGTGGACCGGGGAGCTGTTTTTT
CASSHGREWTGELFF
>TRBV5-1|NA|TRBJ2-5|NA
TGCGCCAGCAGTCTTGAGGGACAAGAGACCCAGTACTTC
CASSLEGQETQYF
>TRBV7-8|NA|TRBJ2-3|TRBD1
TGTGCCAGCAGCCTCCTGACAGGGGGTTTAGCAGATACGCAGTATTTT
CASSLLTGGLADTQYF
>TRBV5-1|NA|TRBJ2-1|NA
TGCGCCAGCAGCTTTACAGGGTTGAATGAGCAGTTCTTC
CASSFTGLNEQFF